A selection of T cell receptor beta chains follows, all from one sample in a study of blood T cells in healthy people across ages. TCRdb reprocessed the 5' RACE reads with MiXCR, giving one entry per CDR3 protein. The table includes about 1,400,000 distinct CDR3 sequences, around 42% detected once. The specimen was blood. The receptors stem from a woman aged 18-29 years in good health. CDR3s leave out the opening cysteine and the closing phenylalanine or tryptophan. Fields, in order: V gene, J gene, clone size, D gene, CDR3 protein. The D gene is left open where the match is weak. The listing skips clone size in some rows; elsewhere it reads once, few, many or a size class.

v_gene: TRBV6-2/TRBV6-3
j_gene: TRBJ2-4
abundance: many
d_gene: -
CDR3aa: ASSGPQGSAKNIQY

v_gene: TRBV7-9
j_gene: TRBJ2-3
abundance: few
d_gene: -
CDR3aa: ASRYLQGPVSDTQY

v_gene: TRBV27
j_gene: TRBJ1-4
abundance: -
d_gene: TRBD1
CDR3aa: ASSLRGTGGEKLF

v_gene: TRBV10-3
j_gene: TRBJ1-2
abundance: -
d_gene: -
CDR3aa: AISAPMDGKVNYGYT

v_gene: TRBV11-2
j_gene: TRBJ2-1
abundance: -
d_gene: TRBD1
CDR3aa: ASRLTGDNEQF

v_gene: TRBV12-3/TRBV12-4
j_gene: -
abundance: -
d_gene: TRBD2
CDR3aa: ASGWGTSWYEQY

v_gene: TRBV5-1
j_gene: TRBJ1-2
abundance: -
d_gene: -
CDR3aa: ASNQGQTYGYT

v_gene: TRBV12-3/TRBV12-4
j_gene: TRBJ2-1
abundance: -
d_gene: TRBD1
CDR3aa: ASSGWDRSEQF

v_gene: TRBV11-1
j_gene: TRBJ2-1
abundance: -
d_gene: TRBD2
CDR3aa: ASSIPLGGEAGEGLSYNEQF

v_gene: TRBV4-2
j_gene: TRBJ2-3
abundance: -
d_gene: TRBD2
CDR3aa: ASSHQPTSGEGDTQY

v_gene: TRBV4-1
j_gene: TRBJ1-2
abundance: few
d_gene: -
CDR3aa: ASSQVGLEENGYT

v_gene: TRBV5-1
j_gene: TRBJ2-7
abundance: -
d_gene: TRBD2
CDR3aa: ASQQTSGSYEQY

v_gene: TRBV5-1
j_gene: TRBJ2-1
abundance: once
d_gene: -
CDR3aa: ASRDRDRSYNEQF

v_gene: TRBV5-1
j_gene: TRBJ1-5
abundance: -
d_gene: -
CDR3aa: ASSLDPGGNQPQH

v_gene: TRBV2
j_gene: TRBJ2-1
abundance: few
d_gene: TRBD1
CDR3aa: ASRADRDPYNEQF

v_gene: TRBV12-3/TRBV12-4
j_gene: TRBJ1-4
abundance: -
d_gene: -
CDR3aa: ASSPTDPTNEKLF

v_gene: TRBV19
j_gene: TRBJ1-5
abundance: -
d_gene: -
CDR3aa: ASSIRPEQNPYSNQPQH

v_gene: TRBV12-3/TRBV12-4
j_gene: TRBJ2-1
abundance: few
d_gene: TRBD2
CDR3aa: ASSASTSPPEQF

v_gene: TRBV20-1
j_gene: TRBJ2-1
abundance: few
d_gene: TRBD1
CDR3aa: SATGQAYNEQF

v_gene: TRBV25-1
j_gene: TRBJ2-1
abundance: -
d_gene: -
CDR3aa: ASSEVGLYSYNEQF

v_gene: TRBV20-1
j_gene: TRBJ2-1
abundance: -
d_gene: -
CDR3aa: SARDSAPEGLKNEQF

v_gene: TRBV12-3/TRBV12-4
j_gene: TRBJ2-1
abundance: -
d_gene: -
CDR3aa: ASSGSALGLF

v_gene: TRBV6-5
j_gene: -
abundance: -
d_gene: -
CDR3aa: ASSHWATASSSYEQY

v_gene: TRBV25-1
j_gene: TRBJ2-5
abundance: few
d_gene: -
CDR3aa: ASSESIETQY

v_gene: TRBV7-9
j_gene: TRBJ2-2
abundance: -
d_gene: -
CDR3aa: ASGDRDIYTGELF

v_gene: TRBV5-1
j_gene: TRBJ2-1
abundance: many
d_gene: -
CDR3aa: ASSVGRNSYNEQF

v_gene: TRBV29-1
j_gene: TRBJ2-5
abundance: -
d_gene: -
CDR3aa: SVVGMAGQETQY

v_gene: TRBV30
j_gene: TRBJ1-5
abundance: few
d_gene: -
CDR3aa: AWSAPANSNQPQH

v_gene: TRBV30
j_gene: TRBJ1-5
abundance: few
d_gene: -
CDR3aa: ASGRVNQPQH

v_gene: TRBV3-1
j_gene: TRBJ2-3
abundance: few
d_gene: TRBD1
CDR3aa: ASSQVADRGSDTQY